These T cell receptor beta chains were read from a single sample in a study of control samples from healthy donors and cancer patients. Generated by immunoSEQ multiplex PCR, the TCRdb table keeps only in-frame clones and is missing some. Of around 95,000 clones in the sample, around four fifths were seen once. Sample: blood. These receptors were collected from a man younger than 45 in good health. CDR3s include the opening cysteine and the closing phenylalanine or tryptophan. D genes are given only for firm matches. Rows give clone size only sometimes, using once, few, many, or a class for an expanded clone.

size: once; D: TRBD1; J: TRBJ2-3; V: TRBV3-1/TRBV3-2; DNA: TGTGCCAGCAGCCAAGATCTGGACAGGGAGGAGGATACGCAGTATTTT; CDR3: CASSQDLDREEDTQYF
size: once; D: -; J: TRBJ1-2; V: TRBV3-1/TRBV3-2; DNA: TGTGCCAGCTCGGGGAGGGGGAGGGATGGCTACACCTTC; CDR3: CASSGRGRDGYTF
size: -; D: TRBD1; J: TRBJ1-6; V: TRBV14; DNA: TGTGCCAGCAGCCGAGACAGGGTCGATAATTCACCCCTCCACTTT; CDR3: CASSRDRVDNSPLHF
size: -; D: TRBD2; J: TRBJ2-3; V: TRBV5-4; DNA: TGTGCCAGCAGCGGGACCGGGGGGGCCCCTCTAACGCAGTATTTT; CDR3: CASSGTGGAPLTQYF
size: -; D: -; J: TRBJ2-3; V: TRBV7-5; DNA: TGTGTCAGAAGCTTAGGGCTCCTTCCGAGCACAGATACGCAGTATTTT; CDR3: CVRSLGLLPSTDTQYF
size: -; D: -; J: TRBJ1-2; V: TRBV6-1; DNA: TGTGCCAGCAGTGACGGAAACTATGGCTACACCTTC; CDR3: CASSDGNYGYTF
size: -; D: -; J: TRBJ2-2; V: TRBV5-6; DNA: TGTGCCAGCAGCTTGGGACACGCCAACACCGGGGAGCTGTTTTTT; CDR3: CASSLGHANTGELFF
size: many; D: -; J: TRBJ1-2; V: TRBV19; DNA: TGTGCCAGTAGTATATCCCAGCGTCAATATGGCTACACCTTC; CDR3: CASSISQRQYGYTF
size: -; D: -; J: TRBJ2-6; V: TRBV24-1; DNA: TGTGCCACCAGTGATTTCAAAGGGACTGGGGCCAACGTCCTGACTTTC; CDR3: CATSDFKGTGANVLTF
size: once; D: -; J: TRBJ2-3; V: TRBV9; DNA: TGTGCCAGCAGCGCTGGGGATACGCAGTATTTT; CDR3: CASSAGDTQYF
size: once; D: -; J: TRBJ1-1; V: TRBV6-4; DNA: TGTGCCAGCCGGGGGGTGAACACTGAAGCTTTCTTT; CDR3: CASRGVNTEAFF